Detailed here is one TCR beta chain. This PCR relied on a set of 60 Vbeta primers and 13 Jbeta primers. Authors' methods: The authors later counted 65 million to 90 million unique TCR beta chains, 9.5 million to 11 million of them shared. Generated by immunoSEQ multiplex PCR, the TCRdb table keeps only in-frame clones and is missing some. Clone size and V and J calls were adopted from that table, with D and trimming inferred from the DNA. The top ten clones hold 2% to 3% of a sample with around 170,000 clones, approximately 80% of them seen once. CDR3 length: 14 amino acids. The germline CDR1 and CDR2 sequences are MDHEN and SYDVKM. V was shortened by 2 bases and J by 0 bases, with 7 bases between the two germline ends. This record comes from a study of cytomegalovirus exposure and HLA in healthy donors.

The chain joins TRBV28 to TRBJ1-2; D may be TRBD1 (6 bases). What was sequenced was PBMCs. The clonotype was recovered from a woman between 50 and 59 years old in good health and CMV-seropositive. CDR3 loop: CASSLQGTNYGYTF. CDR3 bases: TGTGCCAGCAGTTTACAGGGGACTAACTATGGCTACACCTTC.